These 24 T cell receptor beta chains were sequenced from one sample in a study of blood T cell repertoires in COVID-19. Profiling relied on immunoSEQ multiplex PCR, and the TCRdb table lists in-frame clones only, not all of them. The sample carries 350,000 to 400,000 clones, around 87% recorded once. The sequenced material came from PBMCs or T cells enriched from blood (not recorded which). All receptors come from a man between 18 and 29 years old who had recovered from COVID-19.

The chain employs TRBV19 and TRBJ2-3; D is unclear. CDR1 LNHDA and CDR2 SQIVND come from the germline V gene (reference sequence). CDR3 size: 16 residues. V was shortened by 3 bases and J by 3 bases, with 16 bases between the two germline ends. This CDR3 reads CASSIADWVRTDTQYF. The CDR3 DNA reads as TGTGCCAGTAGTATCGCGGATTGGGTCAGAACAGATACGCAGTATTTT.

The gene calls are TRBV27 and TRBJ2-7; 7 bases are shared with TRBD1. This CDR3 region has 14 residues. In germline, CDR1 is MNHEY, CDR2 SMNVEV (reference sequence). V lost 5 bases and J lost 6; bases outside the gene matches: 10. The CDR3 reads CASSPKQGVTEQYF. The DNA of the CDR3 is TGTGCCAGCAGTCCTAAGCAGGGGGTGACCGAGCAGTACTTC.

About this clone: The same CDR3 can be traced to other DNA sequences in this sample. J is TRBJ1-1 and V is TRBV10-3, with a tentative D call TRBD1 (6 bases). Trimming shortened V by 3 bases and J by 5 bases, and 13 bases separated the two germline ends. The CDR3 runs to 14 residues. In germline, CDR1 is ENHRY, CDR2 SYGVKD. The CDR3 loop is CAISDRGRETEAFF. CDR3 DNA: TGTGCCATCAGTGACAGGGGAAGAGAGACTGAAGCTTTCTTT.

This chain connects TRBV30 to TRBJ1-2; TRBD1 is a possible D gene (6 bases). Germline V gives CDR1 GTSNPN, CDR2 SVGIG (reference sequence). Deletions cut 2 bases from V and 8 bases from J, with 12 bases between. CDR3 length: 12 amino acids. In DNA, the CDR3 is TGTGCCTGGAGTACCTACAGGGACGGCTACACCTTC. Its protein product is CAWSTYRDGYTF.

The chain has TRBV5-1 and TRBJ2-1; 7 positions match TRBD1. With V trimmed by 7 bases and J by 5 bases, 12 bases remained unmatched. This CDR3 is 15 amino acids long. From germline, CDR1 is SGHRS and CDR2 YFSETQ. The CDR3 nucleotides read TGCGCCAGCCTCGCTACAGGGACAGTCGACAATGAGCAGTTCTTC. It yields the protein CASLATGTVDNEQFF.

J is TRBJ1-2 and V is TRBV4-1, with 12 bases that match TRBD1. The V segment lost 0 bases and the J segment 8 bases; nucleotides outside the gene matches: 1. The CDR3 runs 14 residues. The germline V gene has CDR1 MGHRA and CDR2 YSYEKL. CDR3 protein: CASSQDGTGGGYTF. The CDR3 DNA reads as TGCGCCAGCAGCCAAGATGGGACAGGGGGCGGCTACACCTTC.

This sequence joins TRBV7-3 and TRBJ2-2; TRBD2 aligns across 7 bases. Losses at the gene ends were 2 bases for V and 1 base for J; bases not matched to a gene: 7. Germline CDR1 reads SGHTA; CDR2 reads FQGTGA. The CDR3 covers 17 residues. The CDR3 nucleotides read TGTGCCAGCAGCTTAGGTTATAGCGGGCTGAACACCGGGGAGCTGTTTTTT. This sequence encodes CASSLGYSGLNTGELFF.

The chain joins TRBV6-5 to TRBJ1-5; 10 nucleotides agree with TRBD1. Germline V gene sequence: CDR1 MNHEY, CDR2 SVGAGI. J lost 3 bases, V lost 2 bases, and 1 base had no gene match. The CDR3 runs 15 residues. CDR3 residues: CASSYGTGDNQPQHF. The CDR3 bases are TGTGCCAGCAGTTACGGGACAGGGGACAATCAGCCCCAGCATTTT.

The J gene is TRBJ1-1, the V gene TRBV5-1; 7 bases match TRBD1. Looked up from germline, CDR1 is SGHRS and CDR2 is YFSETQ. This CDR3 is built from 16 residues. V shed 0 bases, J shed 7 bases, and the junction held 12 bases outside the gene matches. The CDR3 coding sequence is TGCGCCAGCAGCTTGGGGGGAACCGACAGGGTTGGTGAAGCTTTCTTT. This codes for CASSLGGTDRVGEAFF.

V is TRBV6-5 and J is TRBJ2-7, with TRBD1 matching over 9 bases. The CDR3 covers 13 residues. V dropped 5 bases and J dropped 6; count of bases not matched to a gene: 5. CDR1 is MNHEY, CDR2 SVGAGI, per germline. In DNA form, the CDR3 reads TGTGCCAGCAGTCCGGGACAGGGCTCCGAGCAGTACTTC. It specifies CASSPGQGSEQYF.

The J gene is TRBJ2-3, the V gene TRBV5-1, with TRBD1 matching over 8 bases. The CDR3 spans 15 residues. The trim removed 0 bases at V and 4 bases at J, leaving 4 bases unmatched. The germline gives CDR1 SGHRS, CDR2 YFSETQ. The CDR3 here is CASSLGTGRPDTQYF. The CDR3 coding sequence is TGCGCCAGCAGCTTGGGGACAGGGAGGCCAGATACGCAGTATTTT.

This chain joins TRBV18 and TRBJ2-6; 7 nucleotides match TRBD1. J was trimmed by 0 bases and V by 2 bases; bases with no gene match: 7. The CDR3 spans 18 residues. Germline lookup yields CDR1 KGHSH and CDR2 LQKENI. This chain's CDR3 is CASSPITGTASGANVLTF. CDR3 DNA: TGTGCCAGCTCACCAATAACCGGGACAGCCTCTGGGGCCAACGTCCTGACTTTC.

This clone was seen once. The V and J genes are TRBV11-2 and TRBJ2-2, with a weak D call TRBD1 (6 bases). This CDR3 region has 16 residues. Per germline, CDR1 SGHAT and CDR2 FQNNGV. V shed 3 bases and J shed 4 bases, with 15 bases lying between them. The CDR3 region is CASSFTYLQGTGELFF. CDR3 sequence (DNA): TGTGCCAGCAGCTTTACCTATTTACAGGGCACCGGGGAGCTGTTTTTT.

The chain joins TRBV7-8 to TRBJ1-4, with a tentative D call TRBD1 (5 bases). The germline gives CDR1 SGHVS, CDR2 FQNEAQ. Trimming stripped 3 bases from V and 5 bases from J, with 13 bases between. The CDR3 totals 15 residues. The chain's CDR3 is CASSFGAGRNEKLFF. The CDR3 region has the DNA TGTGCCAGCAGCTTTGGGGCAGGGAGGAATGAAAAACTGTTTTTT.

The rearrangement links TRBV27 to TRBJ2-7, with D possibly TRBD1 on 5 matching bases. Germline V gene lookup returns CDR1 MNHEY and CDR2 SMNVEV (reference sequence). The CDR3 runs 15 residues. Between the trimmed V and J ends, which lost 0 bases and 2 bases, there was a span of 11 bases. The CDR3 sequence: CASSLSHRSTYEQYF. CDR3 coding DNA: TGTGCCAGCAGTTTATCTCACAGGAGCACCTACGAGCAGTACTTC.

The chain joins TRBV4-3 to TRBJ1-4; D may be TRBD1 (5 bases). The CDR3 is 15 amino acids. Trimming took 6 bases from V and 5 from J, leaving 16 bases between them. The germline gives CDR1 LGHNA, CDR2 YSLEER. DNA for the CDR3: TGCGCCAGCAGACATGACGGGGGAGTGAATGAAAAACTGTTTTTT. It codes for CASRHDGGVNEKLFF.

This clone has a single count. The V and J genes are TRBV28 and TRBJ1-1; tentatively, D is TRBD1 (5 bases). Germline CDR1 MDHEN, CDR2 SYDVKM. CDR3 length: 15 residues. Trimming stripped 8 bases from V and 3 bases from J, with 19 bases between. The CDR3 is CASLAGGGAYTEAFF. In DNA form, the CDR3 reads TGTGCCAGCCTTGCGGGGGGAGGGGCTTACACTGAAGCTTTCTTT.

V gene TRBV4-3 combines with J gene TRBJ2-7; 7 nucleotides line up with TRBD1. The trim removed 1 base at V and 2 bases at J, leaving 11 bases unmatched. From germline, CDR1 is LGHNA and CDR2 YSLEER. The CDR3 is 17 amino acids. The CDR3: CASSQVYFGTEAYEQYF. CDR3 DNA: TGCGCCAGCAGCCAAGTTTATTTTGGGACAGAAGCCTACGAGCAGTACTTC.

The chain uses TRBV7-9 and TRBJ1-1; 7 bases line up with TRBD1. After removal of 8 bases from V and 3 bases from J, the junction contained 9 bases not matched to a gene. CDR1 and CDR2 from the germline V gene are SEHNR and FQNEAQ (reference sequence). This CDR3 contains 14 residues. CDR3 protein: CASERGRADTEAFF. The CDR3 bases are TGTGCCAGCGAGAGGGGGCGGGCGGACACTGAAGCTTTCTTT.

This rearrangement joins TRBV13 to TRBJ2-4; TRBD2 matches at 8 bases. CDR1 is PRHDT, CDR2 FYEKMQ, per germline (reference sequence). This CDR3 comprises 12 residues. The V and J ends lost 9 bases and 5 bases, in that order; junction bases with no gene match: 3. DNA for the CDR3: TGTGCCAGTACGGGACTAGAAAACATTCAGTACTTC. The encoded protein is CASTGLENIQYF.

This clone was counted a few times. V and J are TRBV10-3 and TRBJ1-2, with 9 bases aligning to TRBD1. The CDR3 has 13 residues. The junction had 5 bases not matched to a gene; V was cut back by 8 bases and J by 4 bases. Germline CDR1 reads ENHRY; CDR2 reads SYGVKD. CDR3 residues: CAIGTGMSYGYTF. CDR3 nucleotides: TGTGCCATCGGGACAGGGATGAGCTATGGCTACACCTTC.

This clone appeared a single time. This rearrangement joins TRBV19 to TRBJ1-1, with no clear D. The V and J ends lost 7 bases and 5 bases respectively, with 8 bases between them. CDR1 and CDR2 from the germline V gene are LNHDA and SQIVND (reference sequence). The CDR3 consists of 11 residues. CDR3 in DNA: TGTGCCAGTAATACGGAGACTGAAGCTTTCTTT. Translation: CASNTETEAFF.

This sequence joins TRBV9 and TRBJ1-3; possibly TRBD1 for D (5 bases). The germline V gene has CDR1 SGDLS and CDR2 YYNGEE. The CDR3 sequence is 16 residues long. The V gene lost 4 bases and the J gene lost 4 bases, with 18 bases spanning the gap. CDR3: CASSPGTGSGGNTIYF. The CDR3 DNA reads TGTGCCAGCAGCCCTGGGACTGGGTCGGGGGGAAACACCATATATTTT.

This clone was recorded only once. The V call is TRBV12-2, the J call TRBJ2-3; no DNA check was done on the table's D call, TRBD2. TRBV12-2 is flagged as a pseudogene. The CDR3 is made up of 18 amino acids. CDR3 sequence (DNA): TGTGCAAGTCGCTTAGAAGAGCGGGAGGGCCTCTCAACAGATACGCAGTATTTT. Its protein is CASRLEEREGLSTDTQYF.